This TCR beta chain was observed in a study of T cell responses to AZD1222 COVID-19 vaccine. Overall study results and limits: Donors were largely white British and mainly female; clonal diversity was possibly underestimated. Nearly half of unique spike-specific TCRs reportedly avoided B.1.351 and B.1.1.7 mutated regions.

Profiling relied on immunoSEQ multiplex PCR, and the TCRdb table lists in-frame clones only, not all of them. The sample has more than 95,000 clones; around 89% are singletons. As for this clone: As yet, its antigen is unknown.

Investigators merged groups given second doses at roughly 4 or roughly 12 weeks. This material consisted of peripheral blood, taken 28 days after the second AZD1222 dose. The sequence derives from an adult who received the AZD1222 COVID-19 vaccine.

CDR3 residues: CASSLGDRKETQYF. CDR3 in DNA: TGCGCCAGCAGCTTGGGGGACAGGAAAGAGACCCAGTACTTC. V gene TRBV5-1 combines with J gene TRBJ2-5; 8 positions agree with TRBD1. V lost 0 bases and J lost 3; bases outside the gene matches: 1. Germline V gene lookup returns CDR1 SGHRS and CDR2 YFSETQ. This CDR3 is 14 amino acids long.